This T cell receptor (beta chain) comes out of a study of blood T cell repertoires in COVID-19. Study at large: T cells, B-cell-depleted T cells, or PBMCs supplied cDNA or gDNA.

Per the original methods: Reference gene primer amplification gave nucleated cell count estimates. Clones were sequenced by immunoSEQ multiplex PCR, and TCRdb holds only the in-frame ones, with some missing. The D gene and trimming were derived from the DNA, and the V and J assignments and clone size from that table. In the table there are 200,000 to 250,000 clones, approximately 78% of which are singletons. Patients of the Seattle cohort, enrolled during active infection, were followed longitudinally. This CDR3 has 14 amino acids. V gave up 5 bases and J gave up 3 bases, with 13 bases separating them. In germline, CDR1 is MNHEY, CDR2 SVGAGI. This clone was counted once.

Sequencing used peripheral blood. The receptor was isolated from a woman of 80 years or more with COVID-19, enrolled during active disease. The rearrangement links TRBV6-5 to TRBJ1-2, with a weak D call TRBD1 (5 bases). CDR3 loop: CASSRTSRDYGYTF. CDR3 nucleotide sequence: TGTGCCAGCAGTAGGACATCACGGGACTATGGCTACACCTTC.